These T cell receptor beta chains were read from a single sample in a study of OX40 agonist ivuxolimab in advanced cancers. The repertoire was sequenced with immunoSEQ multiplex PCR; TCRdb's copy has only in-frame clones and lacks some. The table has about 19,000 clones, around two thirds seen once; the top ten hold over 9.5%. This specimen was CD4+ or CD8+ T cells sorted from blood, taken in a trial of the OX40 agonist ivuxolimab. The source is an adult with an advanced solid tumor such as melanoma, head and neck, liver or kidney cancer. CDR3s include the opening cysteine and the closing phenylalanine or tryptophan. A D gene is named only where the DNA matches it firmly. Rows may omit the clone size; those that give it use once, few, many or a size class.

CDR3 protein: CASRRNPVSNEKLFF; CDR3 DNA: TGTGCCAGCAGACGTAACCCGGTCTCTAATGAAAAACTGTTTTTT; clone size: NA; J gene: TRBJ1-4; D gene: NA; V gene: TRBV6-5
CDR3 protein: CASSLGGLETQYF; CDR3 DNA: TGTGCCAGTAGTCTCGGGGGGCTAGAGACCCAGTACTTC; clone size: NA; J gene: TRBJ2-5; D gene: NA; V gene: TRBV19
CDR3 protein: CASSSRGGGYTF; CDR3 DNA: TGTGCCAGCAGCTCCCGGGGGGGTGGCTACACCTTC; clone size: NA; J gene: TRBJ1-2; D gene: NA; V gene: TRBV7-9
CDR3 protein: CAWSVLNGSGSEAFF; CDR3 DNA: TGTGCCTGGAGTGTATTAAACGGGAGTGGGTCTGAAGCTTTCTTT; clone size: NA; J gene: TRBJ1-1; D gene: NA; V gene: TRBV30
CDR3 protein: CASSIGTSGREIAGTGELFF; CDR3 DNA: TGTGCCAGTAGTATAGGAACTAGCGGGAGGGAAATCGCGGGCACCGGGGAGCTGTTTTTT; clone size: few; J gene: TRBJ2-2; D gene: TRBD2; V gene: TRBV19
CDR3 protein: CASSILSGFSSYNEQFF; CDR3 DNA: TGTGCCAGTAGTATACTATCGGGTTTTAGCTCCTACAATGAGCAGTTCTTC; clone size: few; J gene: TRBJ2-1; D gene: NA; V gene: TRBV19
CDR3 protein: CASSLNPGVHEQYF; CDR3 DNA: TGTGCCAGTAGTCTCAACCCGGGGGTCCACGAGCAGTACTTC; clone size: once; J gene: TRBJ2-7; D gene: NA; V gene: TRBV19
CDR3 protein: CASSYFGPLDEQFF; CDR3 DNA: TGTGCCAGCAGTTACTTCGGCCCTCTCGATGAGCAGTTCTTC; clone size: NA; J gene: TRBJ2-1; D gene: NA; V gene: TRBV6-5
CDR3 protein: CAVQAGVSTDTQYF; CDR3 DNA: TGTGCCGTCCAAGCGGGAGTTAGCACAGATACGCAGTATTTT; clone size: NA; J gene: TRBJ2-3; D gene: TRBD2; V gene: TRBV2
CDR3 protein: CASSSPGLAGGPPTYEQYF; CDR3 DNA: TGTGCCAGCAGCTCCCCGGGACTAGCGGGAGGGCCCCCGACCTACGAGCAGTACTTC; clone size: few; J gene: TRBJ2-7; D gene: TRBD2; V gene: TRBV28
CDR3 protein: CASSLFSTGDTEAFF; CDR3 DNA: TGTGCCAGCAGCTTGTTTAGCACAGGGGACACTGAAGCTTTCTTT; clone size: NA; J gene: TRBJ1-1; D gene: TRBD1; V gene: TRBV11-1
CDR3 protein: CASSIELSNTEAFF; CDR3 DNA: TGTGCCAGTAGTATAGAGTTGAGTAACACTGAAGCTTTCTTT; clone size: NA; J gene: TRBJ1-1; D gene: NA; V gene: TRBV19
CDR3 protein: CASSPDRGDTEAFF; CDR3 DNA: TGTGCCAGCAGTCCGGACAGGGGTGACACTGAAGCTTTCTTT; clone size: NA; J gene: TRBJ1-1; D gene: TRBD1; V gene: TRBV6-6
CDR3 protein: CASSQGGIEVNEQFF; CDR3 DNA: TGTGCCAGCAGCCAGGGGGGTATAGAAGTAAATGAGCAGTTCTTC; clone size: NA; J gene: TRBJ2-1; D gene: NA; V gene: TRBV7-8
CDR3 protein: CASSSTGTSYEQYF; CDR3 DNA: TGTGCCAGCAGCTCAACCGGGACTTCCTACGAGCAGTACTTC; clone size: NA; J gene: TRBJ2-7; D gene: NA; V gene: TRBV13
CDR3 protein: CASSRRLAGDTQYF; CDR3 DNA: TGTGCCAGCAGTCGCCGACTAGCGGGAGATACGCAGTATTTT; clone size: NA; J gene: TRBJ2-3; D gene: TRBD2; V gene: TRBV27
CDR3 protein: CASSLVSQGSEQYF; CDR3 DNA: TGTGCCAGCAGCTTAGTGAGCCAGGGCTCCGAGCAGTACTTC; clone size: NA; J gene: TRBJ2-7; D gene: NA; V gene: TRBV7-8
CDR3 protein: CASRLGTGPYSNQPQHF; CDR3 DNA: TGTGCCAGCAGACTCGGGACAGGGCCTTATAGCAATCAGCCCCAGCATTTT; clone size: NA; J gene: TRBJ1-5; D gene: TRBD1; V gene: TRBV28
CDR3 protein: CASSDWAPNTGELFF; CDR3 DNA: TGTGCCAGCAGCGACTGGGCTCCGAACACCGGGGAGCTGTTTTTT; clone size: NA; J gene: TRBJ2-2; D gene: NA; V gene: TRBV7-9
CDR3 protein: CASSIWNEQFF; CDR3 DNA: TGTGCCAGTAGTATATGGAATGAGCAGTTCTTC; clone size: few; J gene: TRBJ2-1; D gene: NA; V gene: TRBV19
CDR3 protein: CASSLGRGAYNEQFF; CDR3 DNA: TGTGCCAGCAGCTTAGGGCGGGGGGCCTACAATGAGCAGTTCTTC; clone size: once; J gene: TRBJ2-1; D gene: TRBD2; V gene: TRBV11-1
CDR3 protein: CASRPVGTSYEQYF; CDR3 DNA: TGTGCCAGCAGACCGGTCGGCACCTCCTACGAGCAGTACTTC; clone size: NA; J gene: TRBJ2-7; D gene: NA; V gene: TRBV5-6
CDR3 protein: CASSQTPTPTGFYWEQYF; CDR3 DNA: TGCGCCAGCAGCCAAACACCTACCCCGACAGGGTTCTACTGGGAGCAGTACTTC; clone size: NA; J gene: TRBJ2-7; D gene: TRBD1; V gene: TRBV4-1
CDR3 protein: CASSVGQRTVEAFF; CDR3 DNA: TGTGCCAGCAGCGTCGGACAGAGGACTGTCGAAGCTTTCTTT; clone size: once; J gene: TRBJ1-1; D gene: NA; V gene: TRBV9